The 18 T cell receptor beta chains below come from one sample, sequenced in a study of cytomegalovirus exposure and HLA in healthy donors. The study ran its PCR with 60 Vbeta and 13 Jbeta primers. Sequencing was performed with immunoSEQ multiplex PCR; in TCRdb, only in-frame clones are kept and a portion is missing. The data show more than 85,000 clones, about 60% seen once. Sequenced sample: PBMCs. The receptors originated from a woman in her twenties or thirties in good health and CMV-seronegative.

The chain couples TRBV18 to TRBJ1-4; the match to TRBD1 covers 8 bases. The V segment lost 3 bases and the J segment 0 bases; nucleotides outside the gene matches: 3. This CDR3 contains 16 residues. Germline CDR1 and CDR2: KGHSH and LQKENI. The CDR3 loop reads CASSPSGGATNEKLFF. The CDR3 DNA sequence: TGTGCCAGCTCACCTTCAGGGGGCGCAACTAATGAAAAACTGTTTTTT.

The chain employs TRBV30 and TRBJ1-1, with D uncertain. Germline V gives CDR1 GTSNPN, CDR2 SVGIG (reference sequence). The CDR3 spans 16 residues. V lost 2 bases to trimming and J lost 5 bases, with 21 bases between them. This CDR3 reads CAWSHGVGYGRTEAFF. In nucleotides, the CDR3 is TGTGCCTGGAGTCACGGGGTTGGGTACGGGAGAACTGAAGCTTTCTTT.

The chain links TRBV10-1 to TRBJ2-7; unclear D gene. Germline V lookup: CDR1 WNHNN, CDR2 SYGVQD (reference sequence). The CDR3 loop spans 13 amino acids. V was pared by 0 bases and J by 3 bases, with 6 bases between. CDR3 bases: TGCGCCAGCAGTGAGTCATCGAGCTACGAGCAGTACTTC. Translating it yields CASSESSSYEQYF.

There are a few counts of this clone. The CDR3 DNA reads TGTGCCAGCAGTGAATTAGGGGCGGGGGGCAGCGATGGCTACACCTTC. It yields the protein CASSELGAGGSDGYTF. The chain has TRBV25-1 and TRBJ1-2; TRBD1 might be the D (6 bases). Germline-derived CDR1 and CDR2 are MGHDK and SYGVNS. With 1 base removed from V and 6 bases from J, the gap between germline ends came to 18 bases. CDR3 length: 16 amino acids.

The rearrangement links TRBV18 to TRBJ1-4; D perhaps matches TRBD1 (5 bases). Germline V gives CDR1 KGHSH, CDR2 LQKENI. The length of the CDR3 is 16 residues. Deletions cut 3 bases from V and 3 bases from J, with 14 bases between. The CDR3 region is CASSPLGGGANEKLFF. In DNA, the CDR3 is TGTGCCAGCTCACCGCTTGGTGGGGGGGCTAATGAAAAACTGTTTTTT.

The chain joins TRBV30 to TRBJ2-7, with 11 bases that match TRBD2. CDR1 and CDR2 (germline): GTSNPN, SVGIG (reference sequence). The CDR3 consists of 13 residues. J was trimmed by 6 bases and V by 2 bases; bases with no gene match: 3. The CDR3: CAWSSGLAAEQYF. The CDR3 nucleotides read TGTGCCTGGAGTTCGGGACTAGCGGCCGAGCAGTACTTC.

The J gene is TRBJ2-7, the V gene TRBV2, with 7 bases fitting TRBD2. Germline V gene data show CDR1 as SNHLY and CDR2 as FYNNEI. V lost 10 bases, J lost 1 base, and 10 bases stayed unmatched. This CDR3 is built from 14 residues. CDR3 in DNA: TGTGCCAAAAGTAGTGGTAGCGGGTCCTACGAGCAGTACTTC. Translation gives CAKSSGSGSYEQYF.

The V call is TRBV19, the J call TRBJ2-7, with 7 positions matching TRBD2. Germline loops: CDR1 LNHDA, CDR2 SQIVND (reference sequence). This CDR3 contains 15 residues. Germline trimming cut 5 bases from V and 3 bases from J; bases unmatched to any gene: 10. CDR3 bases: TGTGCCAGTAGTCCGGCGCTGGGGGGGAACTACGAGCAGTACTTC. It translates to CASSPALGGNYEQYF.

V usage is TRBV11-3 and J usage is TRBJ2-2; 7 nucleotides agree with TRBD2. The CDR3 is 15 amino acids. V shed 1 base, J shed 4 bases, and the junction held 3 bases outside the gene matches. CDR1 is SGHNT, CDR2 YENEEA, per germline. The CDR3 coding sequence is TGTGCCAGCAGCTTAGTTCCTAGCGGCACCGGGGAGCTGTTTTTT. Translating gives CASSLVPSGTGELFF.

The J gene is TRBJ2-5, the V gene TRBV7-2; D not certain. V dropped 8 bases and J dropped 6 bases, with 13 bases sitting between them. This CDR3 spans 12 amino acids. Per the germline V gene, CDR1 is SGHTA and CDR2 is FQGNSA. DNA for the CDR3: TGTGCCAGCTCCCCCCAGGCGCAGACCCAGTACTTC. Its translation is CASSPQAQTQYF.

The chain links TRBV21-1 to TRBJ2-1; whether TRBD2, the table's D call, matches the DNA was not checked. TRBV21-1 is a pseudogene segment. CDR3 length equals 17 residues. CDR3 amino acids: CASSPRQRGAFYNEQFF. Here the CDR3 DNA reads TGTGCCAGCAGCCCCCGGCAGCGGGGGGCCTTCTACAATGAGCAGTTCTTC.

The rearrangement links TRBV7-2 to TRBJ1-2; maybe TRBD1 (5 bases). The CDR3 runs 12 residues. Germline V gene data show CDR1 as SGHTA and CDR2 as FQGNSA. Deletions cut 3 bases from V and 8 bases from J, with 10 bases between. The chain's CDR3 is CASSFRVGGYTF. For the CDR3, the DNA is TGTGCCAGCAGCTTCAGGGTCGGAGGCTACACCTTC.

The V gene is TRBV19, the J gene TRBJ2-5, with TRBD2 identical over 11 bases. After removal of 4 bases from V and 7 bases from J, the junction contained 8 bases not matched to a gene. Germline V lookup: CDR1 LNHDA, CDR2 SQIVND (reference sequence). This CDR3 is built from 15 residues. The CDR3 DNA follows: TGTGCCAGTAGTAATAGCGGGAGGGTGTCAGGGACCCAGTACTTC. Translated: CASSNSGRVSGTQYF.

The chain carries TRBV30 and TRBJ2-3; no firm D call. Trimming removed 2 bases from V and 1 base from J, with 4 bases in between. Germline V gene data show CDR1 as GTSNPN and CDR2 as SVGIG (reference sequence). The CDR3 consists of 12 residues. CDR3 residues: CAWSSGTDTQYF. DNA of the CDR3: TGTGCCTGGAGTTCGGGCACAGATACGCAGTATTTT.

The chain couples TRBV7-2 to TRBJ2-5; TRBD1 aligns across 8 bases. This CDR3 spans 18 amino acids. Unmatched junction bases numbered 14, after V lost 1 base and J lost 4 bases. CDR1 is SGHTA, CDR2 FQGNSA, per germline. CDR3 region: CASSLDTGGIVARETQYF. Here the CDR3 DNA reads TGTGCCAGCAGCTTAGACACAGGGGGTATTGTGGCGAGAGAGACCCAGTACTTC.

This clone was seen more than once but under ten times. The V gene is TRBV27, the J gene TRBJ1-1; the D is unclear. This CDR3 is built from 15 residues. V dropped 5 bases and J dropped 3 bases, with 16 bases sitting between them. CDR1 MNHEY and CDR2 SMNVEV come from the germline V gene (reference sequence). The CDR3 loop is CASSPDWQVDTEAFF. CDR3 DNA sequence: TGTGCCAGCAGTCCCGATTGGCAGGTTGACACTGAAGCTTTCTTT.

This chain connects TRBV30 to TRBJ2-6; 8 bases agree with TRBD1. The CDR3 is made up of 18 amino acids. The germline V gene encodes CDR1 GTSNPN and CDR2 SVGIG (reference sequence). J gave up 2 bases and V 5 bases, and 14 bases lay outside the gene matches. DNA for the CDR3: TGTGCCTGGGTTAAAGACAGGGGAAAGCTTGCTGGGGCCAACGTCCTGACTTTC. Translated: CAWVKDRGKLAGANVLTF.

This clone was recorded once. J is TRBJ2-2 and V is TRBV19, with D tentatively TRBD1 (6 bases). This CDR3 is built from 14 residues. Looked up from germline, CDR1 is LNHDA and CDR2 is SQIVND (reference sequence). Trimming pared 4 bases from V and 3 bases from J, leaving 9 bases between. CDR3 sequence: CASSTGDDTGELFF. CDR3 DNA: TGTGCCAGTAGTACAGGGGACGACACCGGGGAGCTGTTTTTT.